These 13 T cell receptor beta chains came from one sample sequenced in a study of response to subunit inactivated influenza vaccine. TCRdb fed the RT-PCR reads into MiXCR, producing one record per CDR3 protein. This table holds roughly 700,000 distinct CDR3 sequences, more than 11% found once. The source material was PBMCs from blood, sampled 14 days before vaccination. These receptors all stem from a man in his fifties who received an inactivated influenza vaccine.

This clonotype was seen a few times. The chain is built from TRBV12-3 or TRBV12-4 and TRBJ1-2, with TRBD1 as a possible D gene (5 bases). There are 13 residues in the CDR3. V was trimmed by 6 bases and J by 4 bases, leaving 12 bases between them. The CDR3 DNA reads TGTGCCAGCAGATTTGGGGGATCCTATGGCTACACCTTC. It is translated as CASRFGGSYGYTF.

The J gene is TRBJ2-1, the V gene TRBV24-1, with TRBD1 as a possible D gene (6 bases). Germline V CDR1 and CDR2: KGHDR, SFDVKD. V dropped 9 bases and J dropped 1 base, with 21 bases sitting between them. This CDR3 has 17 amino acids. CDR3 sequence reads: CATRPTRGNGSYNEQFF. The DNA for the CDR3 is TGTGCCACCCGACCGACCAGGGGAAATGGGTCCTACAATGAGCAGTTCTTC.

This clonotype was seen only a few times. The V and J genes are TRBV25-1 and TRBJ2-1; TRBD2 matches 13 bases. The CDR3 has 16 residues. Trimming removed 7 bases from V and 7 bases from J; junction bases left unmatched: 10. Germline-derived CDR1 and CDR2 are MGHDK and SYGVNS. The CDR3 is CASTETTSGRSNEQFF. In nucleotides, the CDR3 is TGTGCCAGCACCGAAACGACTAGCGGGAGGTCAAATGAGCAGTTCTTC.

This sequence joins TRBV7-3 and TRBJ2-7; 10 bases are shared with TRBD1. The CDR3 length is 15 residues. CDR1 is SGHTA and CDR2 is FQGTGA in the germline V gene. Losses at the gene ends were 1 base for V and 6 bases for J; bases not matched to a gene: 6. The DNA of the CDR3 is TGTGCCAGCAGCTTAAGGGACAGGGGCTTGAGCGAGCAGTACTTC. Amino acid sequence: CASSLRDRGLSEQYF. The complete variable domain, with remaining parts taken from reference TRBV7-3 and TRBJ2-7, reads GAGVSQTPSNKVTEKGKYVELRCDPISGHTALYWYRQSLGQGPEFLIYFQGTGAADDSGLPNDRFFAVRPEGSVSTLKIQRTERGDSAVYLCASSLRDRGLSEQYFGPGTRLTVT.

This chain connects TRBV4-3 to TRBJ1-3; unclear D gene. Germline CDR1 reads LGHNA; CDR2 reads YSLEER. Deletions cut 0 bases from V and 2 bases from J, with 8 bases between. This CDR3 is built from 15 residues. The DNA of the CDR3 is TGCGCCAGCAGCCAAGATTCACAGACTGGAAACACCATATATTTT. This codes for CASSQDSQTGNTIYF.

This clonotype was observed a handful of times. DNA for the CDR3: TGTGCCATCAGTGAGTCCGGACAGGGGACGAATGAGCAGTTCTTC. This gives the protein CAISESGQGTNEQFF. This chain connects TRBV10-3 to TRBJ2-1; 9 bases map to TRBD1. The CDR3 totals 15 residues. CDR1 and CDR2 (germline): ENHRY, SYGVKD. V was clipped by 0 bases and J by 7 bases; unmatched bases: 4.

In this sample, this clonotype turned up many times. The rearrangement links TRBV4-1 to TRBJ2-3; 13 nucleotides line up with TRBD2. The CDR3 runs 19 residues. The germline gives CDR1 MGHRA, CDR2 YSYEKL. V shed 1 base, J shed 4 bases, and the junction held 11 bases outside the gene matches. CDR3 amino acids: CASSQGVLAGGPGPDTQYF. The CDR3 nucleotides are TGCGCCAGCAGCCAAGGAGTACTAGCGGGGGGGCCCGGTCCAGATACGCAGTATTTT.

This chain joins TRBV25-1 and TRBJ2-7; D ambiguous. Germline CDR1 reads MGHDK; CDR2 reads SYGVNS. V lost 5 bases, J lost 4 bases, and 12 bases lay in between. This CDR3 has 13 residues. CDR3 loop: CASSRNSGYEQYF. The CDR3 nucleotides read TGTGCCAGCAGTCGGAACTCAGGTTACGAGCAGTACTTC.

In regard to this clonotype: The junction does not match germline at one end; this may be a read error. V and J are TRBV3-1 and TRBJ2-1; TRBD1 aligns across 9 bases. CDR1 is LGHDT and CDR2 is YNNKEL in the germline V gene (reference sequence). The CDR3 is made up of 19 amino acids. CDR3 nucleotides: TGTGCCTGCAGTCTCCAGGTTTTTGGTATGGGACAGGGTTTCAATGAGCAGTTCTTC. It yields the protein CACSLQVFGMGQGFNEQFF.

This clonotype was detected a few times. The chain links TRBV20-1 to TRBJ2-1; 9 nucleotides align to TRBD2. Germline V lookup: CDR1 DFQATT, CDR2 SNEGSKA (reference sequence). There are 14 residues in the CDR3. The V gene end was trimmed by 6 bases and the J gene end by 7 bases; junction bases not matched to a gene: 10. This chain's CDR3 is CSAGTGLALNEQFF. In DNA, the CDR3 is TGCAGTGCCGGAACGGGACTAGCCCTTAATGAGCAGTTCTTC.

Only a few counts were recorded for this clonotype. J is TRBJ1-4 and V is TRBV27; TRBD1 matches at 7 bases. The CDR3 is 15 amino acids. The junction had 10 bases not matched to a gene; V was cut back by 5 bases and J by 7 bases. The germline CDR1 and CDR2 sequences are MNHEY and SMNVEV (reference sequence). The CDR3 here is CASSTLQGIGEKLFF. The CDR3, as DNA: TGTGCCAGCAGTACCCTACAGGGGATAGGTGAAAAACTGTTTTTT.

CDR3 DNA sequence: TGTGCCAGCAGCTTATTTTCCCCAGGGAGGGCGAACACCGGGGAGCTGTTTTTT. Translation gives CASSLFSPGRANTGELFF. The chain joins TRBV11-2 to TRBJ2-2, with 7 nucleotides matching TRBD2. This CDR3 spans 18 amino acids. Germline CDR1 SGHAT, CDR2 FQNNGV. The V segment lost 2 bases and the J segment 0 bases; nucleotides outside the gene matches: 9.

This clonotype was seen a handful of times. The chain carries TRBV5-1 and TRBJ2-2; D not certain. Deletions cut 4 bases from V and 3 bases from J, with 19 bases between. This CDR3 spans 17 amino acids. Germline CDR1 is SGHRS and CDR2 is YFSETQ. The CDR3 coding sequence is TGCGCCAGCAGCCCCCTCCAGGCCAAAACTGACACCGGGGAGCTGTTTTTT. Translating it yields CASSPLQAKTDTGELFF.